The clone carrying this T cell receptor beta chain was picked up a small number of times. Its target is not known. The data were obtained in a study of OX40 agonist ivuxolimab in advanced cancers. Study in general: Aged roughly 23 to 90 with a mean of approximately 60 years, they were approximately 80% male.

Notes on the study in general: CD4+ T cells averaged fewer expanded clones than CD8+ T cells.

Profiled with immunoSEQ multiplex PCR; TCRdb holds only in-frame clones, not every one. The sample contains roughly 80,000 clones, 90% of which appear only once. The starting material was CD4+ or CD8+ T cells sorted from blood, obtained in a trial of the OX40 agonist ivuxolimab. This TCR was sampled from an adult with an advanced solid tumor such as melanoma, head and neck, liver or kidney cancer.

CDR3 nucleotides: TGTGCCAGCAGGACCGGGACAGTCGTCTATGGCTACACCTTC. Amino acids: CASRTGTVVYGYTF. This sequence joins TRBV28 and TRBJ1-2, with 7 bases matching TRBD1. The CDR3 is 14 residues long. Germline V lookup: CDR1 MDHEN, CDR2 SYDVKM. The trim removed 6 bases at V and 4 bases at J, leaving 8 bases unmatched.